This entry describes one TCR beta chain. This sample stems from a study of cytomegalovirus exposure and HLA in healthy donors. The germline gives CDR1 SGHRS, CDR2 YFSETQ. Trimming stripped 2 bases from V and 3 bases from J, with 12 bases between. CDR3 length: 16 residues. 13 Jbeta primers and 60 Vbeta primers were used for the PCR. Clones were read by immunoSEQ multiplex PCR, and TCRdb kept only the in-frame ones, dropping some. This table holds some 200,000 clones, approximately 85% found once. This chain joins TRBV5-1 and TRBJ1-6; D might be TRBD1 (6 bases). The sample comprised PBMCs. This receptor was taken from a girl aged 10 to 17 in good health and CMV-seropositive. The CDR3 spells CASSFSTGNYNSPLHF. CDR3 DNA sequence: TGCGCCAGCAGCTTCTCGACAGGAAACTATAATTCACCCCTCCACTTT. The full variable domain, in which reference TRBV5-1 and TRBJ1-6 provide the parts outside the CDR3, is KAGVTQTPRYLIKTRGQQVTLSCSPISGHRSVSWYQQTPGQGLQFLFEYFSETQRNKGNFPGRFSGRQFSNSRSEMNVSTLELGDSALYLCASSFSTGNYNSPLHFGNGTRLTVT.